Below, 24 T cell receptor beta chains from the same sample are listed, as sequenced in a study of blood T cells in healthy people across ages. A second PCR, run for about 6 to 11 cycles, used a sample-barcoded 5' primer plus a J-beta primer mix. TCRdb redid the calling of the 5' RACE reads with MiXCR, one entry per CDR3 protein. The sample shows about 1.7 million distinct CDR3 sequences, about 30% of them seen only once. Sequencing was carried out using blood. These receptors were obtained from a woman aged 25 to 39 in good health.

The chain carries TRBV3-1 and TRBJ1-1, with unresolved D. From germline, CDR1 is LGHDT and CDR2 YNNKEL (reference sequence). V lost 2 bases and J lost 1, with 11 bases in between. This CDR3 has 15 residues. The CDR3 reads CASSQIEPGNTEAFF. In nucleotides, the CDR3 is TGTGCCAGCAGCCAAATTGAACCAGGGAACACTGAAGCTTTCTTT.

There are a few counts of this clonotype. The chain combines TRBV18 with TRBJ2-5; TRBD1 matches 9 bases. The V gene's germline CDR1 is KGHSH and CDR2 LQKENI. V trimming: 7 bases; J trimming: 4 bases; junction bases outside the gene matches: 4. CDR3 length: 13 amino acids. CDR3 nucleotide sequence: TGTGCCAGCTGGGACAGGGTTGGAGAGACCCAGTACTTC. Translated, it gives CASWDRVGETQYF.

This clonotype was observed a single time. A much larger clonotype is one base distant, so this may be a read error. The chain uses TRBV4-1 and TRBJ2-1; 9 nucleotides agree with TRBD2. Trimming removed 7 bases from V and 6 bases from J; junction bases left unmatched: 10. Germline CDR1 is MGHRA and CDR2 is YSYEKL. The CDR3 sequence is 15 residues long. The CDR3 spells CASIPIDSGSNEQFF. The CDR3 DNA reads as TGCGCCAGCATCCCTATTGATAGCGGGAGCAATGAGCAGTTCTTC.

The chain couples TRBV20-1 to TRBJ2-7; D is perhaps TRBD1 (6 bases). The V end was cut by 6 bases, the J end by 4 bases, with 22 bases between. CDR3 length equals 15 residues. The germline CDR1 and CDR2 sequences are DFQATT and SNEGSKA (reference sequence). CDR3 in amino acids: CSAHQPHGQTYEQYF. The CDR3 DNA reads as TGCAGTGCGCATCAGCCCCACGGACAGACTTACGAGCAGTACTTC.

This chain uses TRBV2 with TRBJ2-2, with TRBD2 matching 8 bases. There are 15 residues in the CDR3. Germline CDR1 reads SNHLY; CDR2 reads FYNNEI. J gave up 5 bases and V 4 bases, and 6 bases lay outside the gene matches. This CDR3 reads CASSVQGGGTGELFF. The CDR3 DNA is TGTGCCAGCAGTGTCCAGGGCGGGGGGACCGGGGAGCTGTTTTTT.

This clonotype was seen repeatedly, ten times or more. The rearrangement links TRBV6-5 to TRBJ2-1; no reliable D call. V lost 1 base and J 5 bases, leaving 6 bases between the germline ends. The CDR3 loop spans 13 amino acids. Germline CDR1 is MNHEY and CDR2 is SVGAGI. The CDR3 nucleotides are TGTGCCAGCAGTTACTACGGCCACAATGAGCAGTTCTTC. As protein: CASSYYGHNEQFF.

The table lists this clonotype with many counts. V gene TRBV29-1 combines with J gene TRBJ2-5, with TRBD2 matching 9 bases. The CDR3 spans 14 residues. The ends lost 4 bases at V and 5 bases at J; junction bases unmatched: 8. Germline CDR1 reads SQVTM; CDR2 reads ANQGSEA. CDR3 bases: TGCAGCGTTGGTAGCGGGAGCTTGGTGGAGACCCAGTACTTC. As protein: CSVGSGSLVETQYF. The full variable domain, completed using reference TRBV29-1 and TRBJ2-5, is SAVISQKPSRDICQRGTSLTIQCQVDSQVTMMFWYRQQPGQSLTLIATANQGSEATYESGFVIDKFPISRPNLTFSTLTVSNMSPEDSSIYLCSVGSGSLVETQYFGPGTRLLVL.

As concerns this clonotype: This may come from a read error, since a much larger clone is one base off. The chain couples TRBV20-1 to TRBJ2-7; D possibly matches TRBD1 or TRBD2 (6 bases each). This CDR3 has 13 residues. Germline CDR1 reads DFQATT; CDR2 reads SNEGSKA (reference sequence). In nucleotides, the CDR3 is TGCAGTGCTGGCGGGACAAGGTCCTACAAGCAGTACTTC. Protein sequence: CSAGGTRSYKQYF.

The rearrangement joins TRBV6-6 to TRBJ1-4; possibly TRBD1 for D (6 bases). The V end was cut by 7 bases, the J end by 3 bases, with 12 bases between. Per germline, CDR1 MNHNY and CDR2 SVGAGI (reference sequence). CDR3 size: 14 residues. In nucleotides, the CDR3 is TGTGCCAGCACCCCGGACAGACCTAATGAAAAACTGTTTTTT. Translated: CASTPDRPNEKLFF.

In its sample, this clonotype was seen a few times. This chain links TRBV18 with TRBJ2-7; D may correspond to TRBD1 or TRBD2 (5 bases each). Trimming stripped 2 bases from V and 2 bases from J, with 7 bases between. Germline lookup yields CDR1 KGHSH and CDR2 LQKENI. This CDR3 comprises 13 residues. The CDR3 spells CASSPEGPYEQYF. CDR3 DNA sequence: TGTGCCAGCTCACCAGAGGGGCCCTACGAGCAGTACTTC.

The chain employs TRBV14 and TRBJ2-7, with D perhaps matching TRBD1 or TRBD2 (5 bases each). The CDR3 contains 15 residues. Germline V gene data show CDR1 as SGHDN and CDR2 as FVKESK. The V gene lost 4 bases and the J gene lost 0 bases, with 13 bases spanning the gap. CDR3 sequence (DNA): TGTGCCAGCAGCCTGGGACGGCGCAGCTCCTACGAGCAGTACTTC. The encoded protein is CASSLGRRSSYEQYF.

This clonotype was seen repeatedly, ten times or more. This chain joins TRBV5-1 and TRBJ1-2, with 7 nucleotides matching TRBD1. The CDR3 length is 14 residues. Trimming removed 1 base from V and 4 bases from J; junction bases left unmatched: 4. Germline V gene sequence: CDR1 SGHRS, CDR2 YFSETQ. The CDR3 coding sequence is TGCGCCAGCAGCTTGTCACGGGACAGCTATGGCTACACCTTC. This gives the protein CASSLSRDSYGYTF.

CDR3 residues: CASSLSARSSVQFF. The CDR3, as DNA: TGTGCCAGCAGCTTGTCGGCCCGGTCGAGCGTGCAGTTCTTC. This chain connects TRBV5-6 to TRBJ2-1; D remains unclear. Trimming removed 1 base from V and 12 bases from J, with 17 bases in between. The CDR3 has 14 amino acids. Per germline, CDR1 SGHDT and CDR2 YYEEEE.

This clonotype occurred a few times. The chain joins TRBV20-1 to TRBJ1-2, with D perhaps matching TRBD1 (6 bases). CDR3 length: 11 amino acids. Germline values: CDR1 DFQATT, CDR2 SNEGSKA (reference sequence). This chain's CDR3 is CAGQSNYGYTF. As DNA, the CDR3 is TGCGCTGGACAGTCTAACTATGGCTACACCTTC.

The chain couples TRBV12-3 or TRBV12-4 to TRBJ1-5; TRBD1 aligns across 9 bases. The junction had 8 bases not matched to a gene; V was cut back by 1 base and J by 7 bases. The CDR3 is 16 residues long. CDR3 in DNA: TGTGCCAGCAGTTTAGGGAGGACAGGGGTCGGCCAGCCCCAGCATTTT. Translated: CASSLGRTGVGQPQHF.

The chain recombines TRBV5-1 with TRBJ2-7; D perhaps matches TRBD2 (6 bases). V was trimmed by 3 bases and J by 5 bases, leaving 18 bases between them. The CDR3 extends over 15 amino acids. Germline V gives CDR1 SGHRS, CDR2 YFSETQ. The CDR3 region is CASSWDPGLPNEQYF. The CDR3 DNA is TGCGCCAGCAGCTGGGATCCGGGACTTCCCAACGAGCAGTACTTC.

This clonotype was counted many times. As DNA, the CDR3 is TGTGCCAGCAGCTTAAACAACAAGCAGTTCTTC. It specifies CASSLNNKQFF. The chain joins TRBV7-3 to TRBJ2-1; D is unclear. CDR1 is SGHTA, CDR2 FQGTGA, per germline. V was clipped by 1 base and J by 11 bases, with 6 bases between them. The CDR3 consists of 11 residues.

This clonotype was counted ten times or more. The gene calls are TRBV12-5 and TRBJ2-5, with TRBD2 as a possible D gene (6 bases). CDR1 and CDR2 (germline): LGHNT, FRNRAP. The CDR3 contains 13 residues. The CDR3 sequence is CASGLGPTETQYF. CDR3 DNA: TGTGCCAGCGGGCTAGGACCCACGGAGACCCAGTACTTC.

The genes are TRBV5-1 and TRBJ1-1; 11 nucleotides line up with TRBD1. The V segment lost 0 bases and the J segment 7 bases; nucleotides outside the gene matches: 5. CDR1 is SGHRS, CDR2 YFSETQ, per germline. This CDR3 spans 15 amino acids. The CDR3 DNA sequence: TGCGCCAGCAGCTTGGGAGGACAGGGGGCTATTGAAGCTTTCTTT. It is translated as CASSLGGQGAIEAFF.

This clonotype was recorded at least ten times. The rearrangement joins TRBV15 to TRBJ2-3; D gene unclear. V was clipped by 5 bases and J by 6 bases, with 12 bases between them. CDR1 and CDR2 (germline): LNHNV, YYDKDF (reference sequence). The CDR3 runs to 13 residues. This chain's CDR3 is CATSPVWADTQYF. The DNA for the CDR3 is TGTGCCACCAGCCCCGTGTGGGCGGATACGCAGTATTTT.

This clonotype showed up just a few times. The rearrangement links TRBV7-9 to TRBJ1-1; TRBD1 matches 8 bases. CDR3 length: 14 amino acids. V trimming: 6 bases; J trimming: 3 bases; junction bases outside the gene matches: 6. Per germline, CDR1 SEHNR and CDR2 FQNEAQ (reference sequence). This CDR3 reads CASRRTGMDTEAFF. The DNA for the CDR3 is TGTGCCAGCAGGCGGACAGGGATGGACACTGAAGCTTTCTTT.

CDR3 bases: TGTGCCAGTAGCACCCGGGGGGACAGCACAGATACGCAGTATTTT. Encoded protein: CASSTRGDSTDTQYF. The chain links TRBV28 to TRBJ2-3; 7 positions match TRBD2. The CDR3 sequence is 15 residues long. J gave up 0 bases and V 9 bases, and 9 bases lay outside the gene matches. CDR1 and CDR2 (germline): MDHEN, SYDVKM.

The chain employs TRBV2 and TRBJ1-1, with D hard to call. Germline CDR1 and CDR2: SNHLY and FYNNEI. V lost 7 bases to trimming and J lost 4 bases, with 7 bases between them. There are 11 residues in the CDR3. CDR3 region: CASTGFTEAFF. The DNA for the CDR3 is TGTGCCAGCACCGGGTTCACTGAAGCTTTCTTT.

This clonotype occurred many times. The chain has TRBV20-1 and TRBJ1-2; no definite D call. Germline loops: CDR1 DFQATT, CDR2 SNEGSKA (reference sequence). There are 13 residues in the CDR3. V was cut by 0 bases and J by 3 bases, with 8 bases left in between. The CDR3 DNA is TGCAGTGCTAGAGATCCCGGGGACTATGGCTACACCTTC. Its translation is CSARDPGDYGYTF.